Following are 9 T cell receptor beta chains from one sample sequenced in a study of cytomegalovirus exposure and HLA in healthy donors. A multiplex PCR was run with 60 Vbeta primers and 13 Jbeta primers. TCRdb keeps only in-frame clones here, not all; method: immunoSEQ multiplex PCR. The sample has 200,000 or so clones; more than 80% are singletons. Sequencing was performed on PBMCs. Source of these receptors: a woman between 45 and 60 years old in good health and CMV-seropositive.

This clone appeared once. This chain joins TRBV18 and TRBJ1-4; D possibly corresponds to TRBD1 (5 bases). This CDR3 has 16 amino acids. V was pared by 3 bases and J by 3 bases, with 14 bases between. CDR1 KGHSH and CDR2 LQKENI come from the germline V gene. The CDR3 reads CASSPISGSANEKLFF. DNA for the CDR3: TGTGCCAGCTCACCTATCTCAGGGTCGGCTAATGAAAAACTGTTTTTT.

The CDR3 coding sequence is TGTGCCAGCAGTTACGCTCCCGGACAAAACTACGAGCAGTACTTC. Amino acids: CASSYAPGQNYEQYF. The chain couples TRBV6-5 to TRBJ2-7; D might be TRBD1 (5 bases). V lost 2 bases, J lost 3 bases, and 14 bases lay in between. Germline CDR1 reads MNHEY; CDR2 reads SVGAGI. The CDR3 is 15 residues long.

The V gene is TRBV5-4, the J gene TRBJ2-1; 10 bases map to TRBD2. J gave up 2 bases and V 3 bases, and 2 bases lay outside the gene matches. CDR3 length: 15 residues. Per germline, CDR1 SGHNT and CDR2 YYREEE (reference sequence). CDR3 amino acids: CASSSSGGTYNEQFF. DNA for the CDR3: TGTGCCAGCAGCTCTAGCGGGGGCACCTACAATGAGCAGTTCTTC.

This clone was detected only a few times. The V call is TRBV5-1, the J call TRBJ1-4; tentative D call: TRBD1 (6 bases). Germline CDR1 and CDR2: SGHRS and YFSETQ. Trimming cost V 0 bases and J 6 bases, with 9 bases left between them. This CDR3 comprises 14 residues. The DNA for the CDR3 is TGCGCCAGCAGCTTGGGGGGGCCGTATGAAAAACTGTTTTTT. Protein: CASSLGGPYEKLFF.

This clone has a single count. The gene calls are TRBV7-9 and TRBJ2-1; 9 bases fit TRBD2. Per the germline V gene, CDR1 is SEHNR and CDR2 is FQNEAQ (reference sequence). This CDR3 has 14 residues. V was clipped by 8 bases and J by 2 bases; unmatched bases: 4. CDR3 residues: CASLASGTYNEQFF. CDR3 DNA sequence: TGTGCCAGCCTCGCTAGCGGGACCTACAATGAGCAGTTCTTC.

This sequence joins TRBV2 and TRBJ2-3, with 10 bases fitting TRBD2. The germline gives CDR1 SNHLY, CDR2 FYNNEI. Trimming removed 6 bases from V and 0 bases from J; junction bases left unmatched: 6. CDR3 length: 16 amino acids. CDR3 sequence: CASSPRTSGSTDTQYF. The CDR3, as DNA: TGTGCCAGCAGCCCTCGGACTAGCGGTAGCACAGATACGCAGTATTTT. Full variable domain (outside the CDR3, taken from reference TRBV2 and TRBJ2-3): EPEVTQTPSHQVTQMGQEVILRCVPISNHLYFYWYRQILGQKVEFLVSFYNNEISEKSEIFDDQFSVERPDGSNFTLKIRSTKLEDSAMYFCASSPRTSGSTDTQYFGPGTRLTVL.

This sequence joins TRBV23-1 and TRBJ2-1, with a tentative D call TRBD1 (5 bases). TRBV23-1 is treated as an ORF (open reading frame) with a function not yet certain. There are 15 residues in the CDR3. Trimming removed 8 bases from V and 8 bases from J, with 22 bases in between. The CDR3 is CASPRKGLRFDEQFF. Here the CDR3 DNA reads TGCGCCAGCCCACGGAAGGGGCTTCGTTTCGATGAGCAGTTCTTC.

This clone has more than one count but fewer than ten. The gene calls are TRBV28 and TRBJ1-6; 9 bases fit TRBD1. Germline lookup yields CDR1 MDHEN and CDR2 SYDVKM. V was pared by 6 bases and J by 10 bases, with 13 bases of the junction left unmatched. The CDR3 has 16 amino acids. This chain's CDR3 is CASRTRAGTGRSPLHF. As DNA, the CDR3 is TGTGCCAGCAGGACGAGAGCGGGGACAGGGAGATCACCCCTCCACTTT.

The chain's CDR3 is CASSGDRVRGYTF. The CDR3 DNA reads as TGTGCCAGCAGTGGGGACAGGGTTAGGGGCTACACCTTC. V usage is TRBV6-1 and J usage is TRBJ1-2; 9 bases line up with TRBD1. CDR1 and CDR2 from the germline V gene are MNHNS and SASEGT. The CDR3 is 13 residues long. The ends lost 4 bases at V and 8 bases at J; junction bases unmatched: 5.